This is a list of T cell receptor beta chains from one sample in a study of blood T cell repertoires in COVID-19. Clones were read by immunoSEQ multiplex PCR, and TCRdb kept only the in-frame ones, dropping some. Among under 200,000 clones listed, roughly 85% were seen once. Sequencing used peripheral blood. All receptors derive from a woman of 80 years or more with acute or convalescent COVID-19. Each CDR3 is given with its conserved first and last residue. A D gene is named only where the DNA matches it firmly. The size of a clone is reported for some rows only, either as once, few or many, or as a class for expanded clones.

TRBJ1-4 TRBV30 TRBD1 NA TGTGCCTGGAGTGGAGATAACAGGGGTGGAGAAAAACTGTTTTTT CAWSGDNRGGEKLFF
TRBJ2-5 TRBV7-2 NA NA TGTGCCAGCAGCTTAGTTCGAGAGACCCAGTACTTC CASSLVRETQYF
TRBJ1-1 TRBV7-2 NA NA TGTGCCAGCAGCTCCCTCCCAGGGGATGTAGCTTTCTTT CASSSLPGDVAFF
TRBJ2-5 TRBV7-6 NA NA TGTGCCAGCATCTCCGGGATGGGCCAAGAGACCCAGTACTTC CASISGMGQETQYF
TRBJ1-1 TRBV27 NA NA TGTGCCAGCAGCCCATACTGGGGGGGGGACACTGAAGCTTTCTTT CASSPYWGGDTEAFF
TRBJ2-1 TRBV5-1 TRBD2 NA TGCGCCAGCGACAAGGCTAGCGGGAATGAGCAGTTCTTC CASDKASGNEQFF
TRBJ2-1 TRBV18 NA NA TGTGCCAGCTCACGAGACAGCAATGAGCAGTTCTTC CASSRDSNEQFF
TRBJ2-2 TRBV7-3 NA NA TGTGCCAGCAGCTTACGCCCCCCGGGAAACACCGGGGAGCTGTTTTTT CASSLRPPGNTGELFF
TRBJ1-2 TRBV4-3 NA NA TGCGCCAGCAGCCAAGAGGGGGGGGCGGGAGGCTACACCTTC CASSQEGGAGGYTF
TRBJ1-2 TRBV6-2/TRBV6-3 NA NA TGTGCCAGCAGTCTCCTCGGGGAATCAGTGGACTATGGCTACACCTTC CASSLLGESVDYGYTF
TRBJ1-2 TRBV6-5 NA few TGTGCCTCCATGGGGGGAATCTATGGCTACACCTTC CASMGGIYGYTF
TRBJ2-7 TRBV5-1 NA NA TGCGCCAGCAGCTTGCTGCCTACCTCTTCCTACGAGCAGTACTTC CASSLLPTSSYEQYF
TRBJ1-3 TRBV7-9 TRBD1 once TGTGCCAGCAGCTTCAGGGGGACAGGCTCATCTGGAAACACCATATATTTT CASSFRGTGSSGNTIYF
TRBJ2-1 TRBV15 NA NA TGTGCCACCAACAGAGAGGGGGGACGCTCCTACAATGAGCAGTTCTTC CATNREGGRSYNEQFF
TRBJ2-5 TRBV6-2/TRBV6-3 NA NA TGTGCCAGCAGTTACTCCCTTCCCCGAGTAGGGGACAAAGAGACCCAGTACTTC CASSYSLPRVGDKETQYF
TRBJ2-1 TRBV7-3 NA NA TGTGCCAGCAGGGCAGGGTTGCCCCAGGGCAATGAGCAGTTCTTC CASRAGLPQGNEQFF
TRBJ2-7 TRBV6-5 TRBD1 NA TGTGCCAGCATTAGGGACAGGGGTACCTACGAGCAGTACTTC CASIRDRGTYEQYF
TRBJ1-2 TRBV2 NA NA TGTGCCAGCAGGGAGGACAGAGGTGGCTACACCTTC CASREDRGGYTF
TRBJ1-4 TRBV7-9 TRBD1 NA TGTGCCAGCAGCATCGGACAGGGGGCGAGAACTAATGAAAAACTGTTTTTT CASSIGQGARTNEKLFF
TRBJ2-3 TRBV18 NA NA TGTGCCAGCTCACCAAATCGGGGAGATACGCAGTATTTT CASSPNRGDTQYF
TRBJ1-4 TRBV4-3 NA NA TGCGCCAGCAGCCAAACGACGGGGGAAAAACTGTTTTTT CASSQTTGEKLFF
TRBJ2-5 TRBV5-1 NA NA TGCGCCAGCAGCGGGAGCCAAGAGACCCAGTACTTC CASSGSQETQYF
TRBJ2-7 TRBV7-2 TRBD2 NA TGTGCCAGCAGCTTAGGGGCTAGCGGCAATTACGAGCAGTACTTC CASSLGASGNYEQYF
TRBJ2-1 TRBV29-1 TRBD1 NA TGCAGCGTTGAACCCGGGACAGTTAATGAGCAGTTCTTC CSVEPGTVNEQFF
TRBJ2-6 TRBV7-9 NA NA TGTGCCAGCAGCTTAGCAGGGGGCTCTGGGGCCAACGTCCTGACTTTC CASSLAGGSGANVLTF
TRBJ1-1 TRBV12-5 NA NA TGTGCTAGTGGTGTTCAGGTCGGCACTGAAGCTTTCTTT CASGVQVGTEAFF
TRBJ1-3 TRBV3-1/TRBV3-2 TRBD1 NA TGTGCCAGCAGCCCCTCCAGACCGGGACAGGGGTCCTCAGGAGGAAACACCATATATTTT CASSPSRPGQGSSGGNTIYF
TRBJ2-5 TRBV9 NA NA TGTGCCAGCAGCGCAACAGGCACGTCGTTGGAGACCCAGTACTTC CASSATGTSLETQYF
TRBJ1-2 TRBV7-8 NA NA TGTGCCAGCAGCTCATACAGGGAGATAGACTATGGCTACACCTTC CASSSYREIDYGYTF
TRBJ1-5 TRBV10-1 NA many TGCGCCAGCAGTGATAGGGGGACCCAGCCCCAGCATTTT CASSDRGTQPQHF
TRBJ2-2 TRBV24-1 NA NA TGTGCCACCAGTGACACTACTAGTAACACCGGGGAGCTGTTTTTT CATSDTTSNTGELFF
TRBJ2-2 TRBV11-3 NA NA TGTGCCAGCAGCTCACACCTGGGGGAGCTGTTTTTT CASSSHLGELFF
TRBJ1-4 TRBV6-2/TRBV6-3 TRBD1 NA TGTGCCAGCAGTCTACGAGGACAGGGGGAAGAAAAACTGTTTTTT CASSLRGQGEEKLFF
TRBJ1-2 TRBV5-1 NA NA TGCGCCAGCAGCTTGTCCAGTAACTATGGCTACACCTTC CASSLSSNYGYTF
TRBJ1-5 TRBV5-1 NA NA TGCGCCAGCAGCTTGGGGACCGGGGGGCAGCCCCAGCATTTT CASSLGTGGQPQHF
TRBJ1-1 TRBV30 NA NA TGTGCCTGGAGTGCATTCCTTGCGGGGAACACTGAAGCTTTCTTT CAWSAFLAGNTEAFF
TRBJ2-7 TRBV30 NA NA TGTGCCTGGGCAATTGGAGGGGGGGCCCCCTACGAGCAGTACTTC CAWAIGGGAPYEQYF
TRBJ1-2 TRBV6-5 NA NA TGTGCCAGCAGAACGACAGTTAACTATGGCTACACCTTC CASRTTVNYGYTF
TRBJ2-7 TRBV7-2 TRBD2 NA TGTGCCAGCAGGGTAACTAGCGGGAGCTACGAGCAGTACTTC CASRVTSGSYEQYF
TRBJ1-1 TRBV5-1 NA NA TGCGCCAGCACCTTGACAGGCTCGAACACTGAAGCTTTCTTT CASTLTGSNTEAFF
TRBJ1-1 TRBV28 NA NA TGTGCCAGCAGTCCCCAGGGGCCCTGGGGCACTGAAGCTTTCTTT CASSPQGPWGTEAFF
TRBJ1-1 TRBV10-3 NA NA TGTGCCATCAGCCTGAGAGGGGAGGGGTCTGAAGCTTTCTTT CAISLRGEGSEAFF
TRBJ1-1 TRBV11-1 TRBD1 NA TGTGCCAGCAGCACGGGACAGACGAGGAACACTGAAGCTTTCTTT CASSTGQTRNTEAFF
TRBJ2-7 TRBV5-1 NA NA TGCGCCAGCAGCCCCCAGGGTTACGAGCAGTACTTC CASSPQGYEQYF
TRBJ2-1 TRBV28 TRBD2 NA TGTGCCAGCAGTTTAACTAGCGGGATGGGTTACTCCTACAATGAGCAGTTCTTC CASSLTSGMGYSYNEQFF
TRBJ2-7 TRBV6-2/TRBV6-3 TRBD2 NA TGTGCCAGCAGTTACGACGGGACTAGATCCTACGAGCAGTACTTC CASSYDGTRSYEQYF
TRBJ2-1 TRBV28 TRBD1 few TGTGCCAGCAGCCCTGCAGGGGGCGAAAGAAATGAGCAGTTCTTC CASSPAGGERNEQFF
TRBJ2-3 TRBV27 TRBD2 NA TGTGCCACCGCCCGGACCCTAGCGGGAGGGAGTTCTAGCACAGATACGCAGTATTTT CATARTLAGGSSSTDTQYF
TRBJ2-1 TRBV7-3 TRBD2 NA TGTGCCAGCAGTCCTAGCGGGAGGGCTATGGTTGAGCAGTTCTTC CASSPSGRAMVEQFF
TRBJ2-4 TRBV2 TRBD1 NA TGTGCCAGCAGGCCGGGACAGGGCGCCGCACTTCTAGCCAAAAACATTCAGTACTTC CASRPGQGAALLAKNIQYF
TRBJ1-6 TRBV19 NA few TGTGCCAGTAATATTCGAGGTTCACCCCTCCACTTT CASNIRGSPLHF
TRBJ2-7 TRBV30 TRBD1 NA TGTGCCTGGAGTGATAACCGGGACAGGGTCCCCTACGAGCAGTACTTC CAWSDNRDRVPYEQYF